A selection of T cell receptor beta chains follows, all from one sample in a study of T cell changes during pregnancy in multiple sclerosis. Assay: immunoSEQ multiplex PCR; the TCRdb copy retains only in-frame clones and omits some. Among more than 50,000 clones, around 89% were seen once, and the ten largest hold roughly 2.5%. The specimen was peripheral blood, collected in the first trimester of pregnancy. The receptors stem from a female donor with multiple sclerosis, enrolled in a pregnancy study. Both conserved end residues are part of each CDR3. The D gene is left open where the match is weak. Rows may omit the clone size; those that give it use once, few, many or a size class.

D: TRBD2; J: TRBJ2-7; V: TRBV29-1; size: NA; DNA: TGCAGCGTTGAAGATCGGGGGGAGACCTACGAGCAGTACTTC; CDR3: CSVEDRGETYEQYF
D: NA; J: TRBJ2-5; V: TRBV6-1; size: NA; DNA: TGTGCCAGCAGTGAATTGGCCAGTACCCGAGAGACCCAGTACTTC; CDR3: CASSELASTRETQYF
D: NA; J: TRBJ2-3; V: TRBV7-8; size: NA; DNA: TGTGCCAGCACCCAGACAACAGATACGCAGTATTTT; CDR3: CASTQTTDTQYF
D: TRBD1; J: TRBJ2-4; V: TRBV29-1; size: few; DNA: TGCAGCGTTGGTGAACCGGGACAGAAAAACATTCAGTACTTC; CDR3: CSVGEPGQKNIQYF
D: NA; J: TRBJ2-1; V: TRBV5-8; size: NA; DNA: TGTGCCAGCAGCTGGGTCCGTAGCCGTTACAATGAGCAGTTCTTC; CDR3: CASSWVRSRYNEQFF
D: TRBD2; J: TRBJ2-5; V: TRBV29-1; size: NA; DNA: TGCAGCGTTGTCGGGGGGGCCGAGACCCAGTACTTC; CDR3: CSVVGGAETQYF
D: NA; J: TRBJ1-2; V: TRBV5-1; size: NA; DNA: TGCGCCAGCAGCCCGACGGGGAACCTCTATGGCTACACCTTC; CDR3: CASSPTGNLYGYTF
D: TRBD1; J: TRBJ2-7; V: TRBV7-9; size: few; DNA: TGTGCCAGCGTCGGGACAGGACCCCATGAGCAGTACTTC; CDR3: CASVGTGPHEQYF
D: NA; J: TRBJ1-2; V: TRBV9; size: once; DNA: TGTGCCAGCAGTGATATAGGGGCCAACTATGGCTACACCTTC; CDR3: CASSDIGANYGYTF
D: TRBD1; J: TRBJ2-5; V: TRBV7-9; size: NA; DNA: TGTGCCAGCAGCGGAAGGGGGCTTGGGGAGACCCAGTACTTC; CDR3: CASSGRGLGETQYF
D: TRBD2; J: TRBJ2-7; V: TRBV10-3; size: once; DNA: TGTGCCATCAGTGTGCCCTTCTCTAGCGGGAGGTCGTCCTACGAGCAGTACTTC; CDR3: CAISVPFSSGRSSYEQYF
D: NA; J: TRBJ1-1; V: TRBV19; size: NA; DNA: TGTGCCAGTATCGTCCGGAACACTGAAGCTTTCTTT; CDR3: CASIVRNTEAFF
D: TRBD2; J: TRBJ2-1; V: TRBV7-7; size: NA; DNA: TGTGCCAGCAGCGGGCTAGCGGGGGGGCCGGGTGAGCAGTTCTTC; CDR3: CASSGLAGGPGEQFF
D: NA; J: TRBJ2-7; V: TRBV7-2; size: NA; DNA: TGTGCCAGCAGCTTTCGGCGGGGTGACGGGGCCTACGAGCAGTACTTC; CDR3: CASSFRRGDGAYEQYF
D: TRBD1; J: TRBJ2-3; V: TRBV19; size: once; DNA: TGTGCCAGTAGTAGGGGACAGGAGACAGATACGCAGTATTTT; CDR3: CASSRGQETDTQYF
D: TRBD1; J: TRBJ2-1; V: TRBV27; size: NA; DNA: TGTGCCAGCAGTCTTACAGGGGCCGGACTTGGGGAGCAGTTCTTC; CDR3: CASSLTGAGLGEQFF
D: TRBD1; J: TRBJ2-2; V: TRBV29-1; size: NA; DNA: TGCAGCGGAGCGACAGGGTACACCGGGGAGCTGTTTTTT; CDR3: CSGATGYTGELFF
D: NA; J: TRBJ1-6; V: TRBV7-9; size: NA; DNA: TGTGCCAGCAGCCCCCCGGTTAATTCACCCCTCCACTTT; CDR3: CASSPPVNSPLHF
D: NA; J: TRBJ2-1; V: TRBV7-9; size: NA; DNA: TGTGCCAGCAGCTTAGGGGCCCACAATGAGCAGTTCTTC; CDR3: CASSLGAHNEQFF
D: NA; J: TRBJ1-2; V: TRBV7-2; size: once; DNA: TGTGCCAGCAGCTTAGAGGGAGCTAACTATGGCTACACCTTC; CDR3: CASSLEGANYGYTF
D: NA; J: TRBJ2-7; V: TRBV4-1; size: few; DNA: TGCGCCAGCAGCCAAGAACCCGGGGGCTCCTACGAGCAGTACTTC; CDR3: CASSQEPGGSYEQYF
D: NA; J: TRBJ1-2; V: TRBV10-3; size: NA; DNA: TGTGCCATCAGTGAGGGTTTAGCTAACTATGGCTACACCTTC; CDR3: CAISEGLANYGYTF
D: NA; J: TRBJ2-7; V: TRBV12-2; size: once; DNA: TGTGCAAGTCGCTTACGGCCCCACTTCGACAGCTTCCTCTACGAGCAGTACTTC; CDR3: CASRLRPHFDSFLYEQYF
D: NA; J: TRBJ1-1; V: TRBV7-2; size: NA; DNA: TGTGCCAGCAGCAAAACACTGAACACTGAAGCTTTCTTT; CDR3: CASSKTLNTEAFF
D: NA; J: TRBJ1-5; V: TRBV10-3; size: NA; DNA: TGTGCCATCAGAGGTCCTGGGAGTCAGCCCCAGCATTTT; CDR3: CAIRGPGSQPQHF
D: NA; J: TRBJ1-1; V: TRBV18; size: NA; DNA: TGTGCCAGTTCCTCTTCGACTGTGAACACTGAAGCTTTCTTT; CDR3: CASSSSTVNTEAFF
D: NA; J: TRBJ2-5; V: TRBV10-3; size: NA; DNA: TGTGCCATCAGACGAGGTACTCAAGAGACCCAGTACTTC; CDR3: CAIRRGTQETQYF
D: TRBD2; J: TRBJ2-1; V: TRBV18; size: NA; DNA: TGTGCCAGCTCCTCTCATAGCGGGAGCGGAAATGAGCAGTTCTTC; CDR3: CASSSHSGSGNEQFF
D: TRBD2; J: TRBJ2-3; V: TRBV6-1; size: NA; DNA: TGTGCCAGCAGGGGACTAGCTGCTAGCACAGATACGCAGTATTTT; CDR3: CASRGLAASTDTQYF
D: TRBD2; J: TRBJ2-1; V: TRBV7-9; size: NA; DNA: TGTGCCAGCAGTCACCTAGCGGGAAATCAGAATGAGCAGTTCTTC; CDR3: CASSHLAGNQNEQFF
D: NA; J: TRBJ1-6; V: TRBV19; size: once; DNA: TGTGCCAGTAGTACTTATAATTCACCCCTCCACTTT; CDR3: CASSTYNSPLHF
D: NA; J: TRBJ2-3; V: TRBV30; size: NA; DNA: TGTGCCTGGAAGGGGATTTCTAGCACAGATACGCAGTATTTT; CDR3: CAWKGISSTDTQYF
D: TRBD1; J: TRBJ1-5; V: TRBV7-2; size: NA; DNA: TGTGCCAGCAGCTTCCGACAGGGGAGCAATCAGCCCCAGCATTTT; CDR3: CASSFRQGSNQPQHF
D: TRBD2; J: TRBJ2-1; V: TRBV19; size: NA; DNA: TGTGCCAGTAGTTGGCCGGGACTAGCGGGAGGGTACAATGAGCAGTTCTTC; CDR3: CASSWPGLAGGYNEQFF